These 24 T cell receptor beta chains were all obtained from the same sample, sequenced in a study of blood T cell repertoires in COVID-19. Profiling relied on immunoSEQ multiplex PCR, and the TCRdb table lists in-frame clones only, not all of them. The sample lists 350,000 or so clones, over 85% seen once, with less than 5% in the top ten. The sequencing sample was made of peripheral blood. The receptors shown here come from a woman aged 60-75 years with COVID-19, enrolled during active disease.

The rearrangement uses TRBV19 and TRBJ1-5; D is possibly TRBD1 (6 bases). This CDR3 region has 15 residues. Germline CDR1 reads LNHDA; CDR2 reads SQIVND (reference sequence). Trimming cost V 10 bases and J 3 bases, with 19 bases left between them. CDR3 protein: CAKIGDNHPNQPQHF. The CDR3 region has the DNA TGTGCCAAGATTGGGGACAATCACCCCAATCAGCCCCAGCATTTT.

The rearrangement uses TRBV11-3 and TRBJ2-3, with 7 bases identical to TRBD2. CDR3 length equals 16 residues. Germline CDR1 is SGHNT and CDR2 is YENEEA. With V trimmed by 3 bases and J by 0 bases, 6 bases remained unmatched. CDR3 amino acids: CASSFLAGTSTDTQYF. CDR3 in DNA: TGTGCCAGCAGCTTCTTAGCGGGTACTAGCACAGATACGCAGTATTTT.

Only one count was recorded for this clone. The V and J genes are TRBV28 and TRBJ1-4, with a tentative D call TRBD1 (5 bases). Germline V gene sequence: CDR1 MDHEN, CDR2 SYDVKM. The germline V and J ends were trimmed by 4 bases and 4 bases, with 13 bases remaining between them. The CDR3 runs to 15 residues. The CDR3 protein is CASSWGGIDNEKLFF. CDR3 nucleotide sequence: TGTGCCAGCAGTTGGGGGGGGATTGATAATGAAAAACTGTTTTTT.

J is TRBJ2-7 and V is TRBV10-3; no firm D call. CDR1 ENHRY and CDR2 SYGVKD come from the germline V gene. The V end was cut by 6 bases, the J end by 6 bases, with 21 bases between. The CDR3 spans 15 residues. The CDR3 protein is CAISPGPIPGLEQYF. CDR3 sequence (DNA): TGTGCCATCAGCCCCGGTCCTATCCCAGGCCTCGAGCAGTACTTC.

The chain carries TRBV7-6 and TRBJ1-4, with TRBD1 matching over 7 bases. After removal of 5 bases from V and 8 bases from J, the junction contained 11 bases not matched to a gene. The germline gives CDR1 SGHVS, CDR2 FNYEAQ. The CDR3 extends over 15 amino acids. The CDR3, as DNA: TGTGCCAGCAGCCCAGGGGTGGGACAGCGCGAAAAACTGTTTTTT. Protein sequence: CASSPGVGQREKLFF.

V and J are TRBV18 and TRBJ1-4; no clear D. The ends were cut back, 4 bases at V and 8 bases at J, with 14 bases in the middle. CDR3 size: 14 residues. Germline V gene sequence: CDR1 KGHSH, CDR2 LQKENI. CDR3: CASSLGSLGEKLFF. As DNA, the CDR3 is TGTGCCAGCTCACTCGGGAGCCTTGGGGAAAAACTGTTTTTT. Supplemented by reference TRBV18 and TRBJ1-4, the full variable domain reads NAGVMQNPRHLVRRRGQEARLRCSPMKGHSHVYWYRQLPEEGLKFMVYLQKENIIDESGMPKERFSAEFPKEGPSILRIQQVVRGDSAAYFCASSLGSLGEKLFFGSGTQLSVL.

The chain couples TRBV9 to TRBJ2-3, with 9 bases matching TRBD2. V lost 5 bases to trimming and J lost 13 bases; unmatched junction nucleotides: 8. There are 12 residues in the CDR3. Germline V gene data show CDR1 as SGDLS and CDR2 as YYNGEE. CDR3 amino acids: CASSPQRGEEYF. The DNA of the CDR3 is TGTGCCAGCAGTCCCCAGCGGGGGGAGGAGTATTTT. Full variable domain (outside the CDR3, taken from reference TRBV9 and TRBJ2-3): DSGVTQTPKHLITATGQRVTLRCSPRSGDLSVYWYQQSLDQGLQFLIQYYNGEERAKGNILERFSAQQFPDLHSELNLSSLELGDSALYFCASSPQRGEEYFGPGTRLTVL.

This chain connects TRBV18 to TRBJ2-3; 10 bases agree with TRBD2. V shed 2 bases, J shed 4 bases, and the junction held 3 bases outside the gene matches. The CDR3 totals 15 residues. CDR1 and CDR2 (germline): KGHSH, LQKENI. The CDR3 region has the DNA TGTGCCAGCTCACCAAAAAGCGGGGGGGCAGATACGCAGTATTTT. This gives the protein CASSPKSGGADTQYF.

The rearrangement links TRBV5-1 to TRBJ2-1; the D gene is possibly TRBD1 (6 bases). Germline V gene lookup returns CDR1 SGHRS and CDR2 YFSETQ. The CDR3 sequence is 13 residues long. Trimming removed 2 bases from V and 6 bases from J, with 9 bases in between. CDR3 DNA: TGCGCCAGCAGCTTCCAGGGGCGCAATGAGCAGTTCTTC. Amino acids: CASSFQGRNEQFF.

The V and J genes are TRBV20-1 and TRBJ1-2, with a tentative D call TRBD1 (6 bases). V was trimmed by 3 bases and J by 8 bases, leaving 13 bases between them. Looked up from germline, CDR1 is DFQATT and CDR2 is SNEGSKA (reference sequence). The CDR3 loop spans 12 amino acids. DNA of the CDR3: TGCAGTGCTAGTCGGGGGGCACGAGGCTACACCTTC. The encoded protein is CSASRGARGYTF.

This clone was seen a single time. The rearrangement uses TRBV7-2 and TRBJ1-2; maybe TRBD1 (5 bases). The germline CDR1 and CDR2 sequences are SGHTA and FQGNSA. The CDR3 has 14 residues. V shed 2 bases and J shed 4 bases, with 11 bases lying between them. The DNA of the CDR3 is TGTGCCAGCAGCTTATACGGGGGGAGCTATGGCTACACCTTC. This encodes CASSLYGGSYGYTF. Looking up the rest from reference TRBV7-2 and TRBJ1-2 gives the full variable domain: GAGVSQSPSNKVTEKGKDVELRCDPISGHTALYWYRQSLGQGLEFLIYFQGNSAPDKSGLPSDRFSAERTGGSVSTLTIQRTQQEDSAVYLCASSLYGGSYGYTFGSGTRLTVV.

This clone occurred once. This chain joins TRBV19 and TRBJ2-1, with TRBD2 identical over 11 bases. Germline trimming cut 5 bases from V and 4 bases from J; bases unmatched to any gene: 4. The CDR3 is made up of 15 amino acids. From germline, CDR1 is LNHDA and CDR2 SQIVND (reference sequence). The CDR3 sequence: CASSSTSGEYNEQFF. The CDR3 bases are TGTGCCAGTAGTTCGACTAGCGGGGAGTACAATGAGCAGTTCTTC. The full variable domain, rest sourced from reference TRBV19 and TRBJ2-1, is DGGITQSPKYLFRKEGQNVTLSCEQNLNHDAMYWYRQDPGQGLRLIYYSQIVNDFQKGDIAEGYSVSREKKESFPLTVTSAQKNPTAFYLCASSSTSGEYNEQFFGPGTRLTVL.

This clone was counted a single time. CDR3 sequence: CASSPTGAEETQYF. Written as DNA, the CDR3 is TGTGCCAGCAGCCCGACAGGGGCGGAGGAGACCCAGTACTTC. The chain recombines TRBV7-2 with TRBJ2-5; 8 bases agree with TRBD1. The V segment lost 5 bases and the J segment 5 bases; nucleotides outside the gene matches: 7. Germline-derived CDR1 and CDR2 are SGHTA and FQGNSA. The CDR3 is 14 residues long.

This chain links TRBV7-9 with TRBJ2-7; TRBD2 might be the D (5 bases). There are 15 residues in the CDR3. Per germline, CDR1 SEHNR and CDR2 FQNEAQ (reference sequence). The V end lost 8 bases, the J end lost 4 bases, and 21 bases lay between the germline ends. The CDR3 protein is CASRPGVEKGYEQYF. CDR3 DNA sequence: TGTGCCAGCCGTCCCGGGGTCGAGAAGGGTTACGAGCAGTACTTC.

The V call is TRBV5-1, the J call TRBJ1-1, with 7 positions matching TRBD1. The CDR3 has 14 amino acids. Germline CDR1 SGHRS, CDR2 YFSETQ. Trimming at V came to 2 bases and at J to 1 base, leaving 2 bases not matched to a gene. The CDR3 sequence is CASSLRQGNTEAFF. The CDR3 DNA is TGCGCCAGCAGCTTACGACAGGGGAACACTGAAGCTTTCTTT.

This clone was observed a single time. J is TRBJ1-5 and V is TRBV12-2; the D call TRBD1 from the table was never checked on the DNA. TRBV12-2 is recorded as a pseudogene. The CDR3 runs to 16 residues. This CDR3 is CASRLVVRGSNQPQHF. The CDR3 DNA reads TGTGCAAGTCGCTTAGTCGTCAGGGGGAGTAATCAGCCCCAGCATTTT.

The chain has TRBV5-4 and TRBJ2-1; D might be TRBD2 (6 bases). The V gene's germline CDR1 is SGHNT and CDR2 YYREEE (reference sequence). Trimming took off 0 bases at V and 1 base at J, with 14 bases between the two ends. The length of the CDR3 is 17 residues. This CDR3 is CASSLGAARGSYNEQFF. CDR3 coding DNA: TGTGCCAGCAGCTTGGGAGCGGCGCGGGGATCCTACAATGAGCAGTTCTTC.

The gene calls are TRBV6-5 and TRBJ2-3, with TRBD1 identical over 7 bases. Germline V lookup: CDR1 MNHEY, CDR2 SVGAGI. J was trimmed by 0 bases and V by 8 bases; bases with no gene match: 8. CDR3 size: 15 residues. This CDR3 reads CASLLTGISTDTQYF. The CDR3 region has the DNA TGTGCCAGCCTACTGACAGGGATTAGCACAGATACGCAGTATTTT.

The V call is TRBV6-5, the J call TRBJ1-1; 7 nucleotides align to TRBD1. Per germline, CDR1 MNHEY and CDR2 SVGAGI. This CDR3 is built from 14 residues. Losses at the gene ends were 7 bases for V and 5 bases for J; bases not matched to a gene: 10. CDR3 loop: CASMSPTGRTEAFF. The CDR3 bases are TGTGCCAGCATGTCTCCGACAGGGAGGACTGAAGCTTTCTTT.

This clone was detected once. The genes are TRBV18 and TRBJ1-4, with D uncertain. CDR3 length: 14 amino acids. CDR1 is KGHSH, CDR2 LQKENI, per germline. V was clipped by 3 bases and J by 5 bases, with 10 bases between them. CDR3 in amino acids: CASSPAQPNEKLFF. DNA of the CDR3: TGTGCCAGCTCACCGGCACAGCCGAATGAAAAACTGTTTTTT.

The DNA of the CDR3 is TGTGCCAGCAGCCCGACAGGGTGGACCGGGGAGCTGTTTTTT. It yields the protein CASSPTGWTGELFF. J is TRBJ2-2 and V is TRBV11-3; 7 nucleotides align to TRBD1. Germline-derived CDR1 and CDR2 are SGHNT and YENEEA. V gave up 5 bases and J gave up 5 bases; unmatched junction bases: 5. The CDR3 contains 14 residues.

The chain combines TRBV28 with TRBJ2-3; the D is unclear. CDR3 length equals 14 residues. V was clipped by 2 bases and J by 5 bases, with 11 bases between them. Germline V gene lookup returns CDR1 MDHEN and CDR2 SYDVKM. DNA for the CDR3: TGTGCCAGCAGTTTACTGCAGGCAAAAGATACGCAGTATTTT. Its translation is CASSLLQAKDTQYF.

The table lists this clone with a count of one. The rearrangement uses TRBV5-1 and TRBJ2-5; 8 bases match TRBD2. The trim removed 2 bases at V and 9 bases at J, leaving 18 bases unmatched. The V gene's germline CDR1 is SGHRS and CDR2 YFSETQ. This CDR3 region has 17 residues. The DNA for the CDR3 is TGCGCCAGCAGCTTATGGGGTCGGAGCGGGGGCGTTCGTCCCCAGTACTTC. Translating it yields CASSLWGRSGGVRPQYF.

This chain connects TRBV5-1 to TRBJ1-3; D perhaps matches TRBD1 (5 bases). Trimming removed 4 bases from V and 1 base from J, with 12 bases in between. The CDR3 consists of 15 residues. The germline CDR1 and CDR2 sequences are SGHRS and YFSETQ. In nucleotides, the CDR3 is TGCGCCAGCAGCCTATGGGCAGGGTCTGGAAACACCATATATTTT. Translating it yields CASSLWAGSGNTIYF.